These T cell receptor beta chains were read from a single sample in a study of glioma-infiltrating T cells after dendritic cell vaccination. Using immunoSEQ multiplex PCR, the repertoire was profiled, and TCRdb retains in-frame clones only, with some absent. The repertoire includes 50,000 to 80,000 clones, approximately 78% of them detected once, and about 10% sits in the top ten. The sequences come from blood, collected before dendritic cell vaccination. The receptors originated from a human donor with glioblastoma. Each CDR3 is given with its conserved first and last residue. The D gene is left open where the match is weak. Rows may omit the clone size; those that give it use once, few, many or a size class.

D gene	J gene	V gene	clone size	CDR3 protein	CDR3 DNA
TRBD1	TRBJ2-3	TRBV6-1	NA	CASSDRTGGPRTDTQYF	TGTGCCAGCAGTGACCGGACAGGGGGGCCCCGCACAGATACGCAGTATTTT
TRBD1	TRBJ1-2	TRBV5-4	NA	CASSLDDDRAYGYTF	TGTGCCAGCAGCTTGGACGACGACAGGGCCTATGGCTACACCTTC
NA	TRBJ2-2	TRBV28	NA	CASVGAKGGIGELFF	TGTGCCAGCGTTGGTGCCAAAGGGGGAATCGGGGAGCTGTTTTTT
NA	TRBJ2-7	TRBV6-6	few	CASTPTPSAASYEQYF	TGTGCCAGCACTCCGACCCCCTCGGCGGCCTCCTACGAGCAGTACTTC
TRBD1	TRBJ2-7	TRBV4-1	few	CASSPGRGTGFPEQYF	TGCGCCAGCAGCCCCGGTCGCGGGACAGGGTTCCCCGAGCAGTACTTC
TRBD2	TRBJ2-5	TRBV2	NA	CASSADSGETQYF	TGTGCCAGCAGTGCGGATAGCGGGGAGACCCAGTACTTC
NA	TRBJ1-2	TRBV30	NA	CAWNLKGGYGYTF	TGTGCCTGGAATCTAAAAGGGGGCTATGGCTACACCTTC
TRBD1	TRBJ2-2	TRBV6-6	NA	CASRRDRAAGELFF	TGTGCCAGCAGGAGGGACAGGGCGGCCGGGGAGCTGTTTTTT
TRBD2	TRBJ2-3	TRBV7-2	NA	CASSLALRSGGAIDTQYF	TGTGCCAGCAGCTTAGCGCTTAGGAGCGGGGGGGCCATAGATACGCAGTATTTT
NA	TRBJ2-5	TRBV10-1	NA	CASSKGRGQETQYF	TGCGCCAGCAGTAAAGGACGGGGGCAAGAGACCCAGTACTTC
NA	TRBJ1-5	TRBV5-4	NA	CASSPQPGSSQHF	TGTGCCAGCAGTCCCCAGCCAGGATCGTCCCAGCATTTT
TRBD1	TRBJ1-1	TRBV11-2	NA	CASSLKPGQGRLGTEAFF	TGTGCCAGCAGCCTGAAACCGGGACAGGGAAGACTTGGCACTGAAGCTTTCTTT
TRBD2	TRBJ2-7	TRBV28	NA	CASQTLGLGEQYF	TGTGCCAGCCAGACACTAGGACTAGGGGAGCAGTACTTC
NA	TRBJ1-1	TRBV6-1	NA	CASSEGGVTEAFF	TGTGCCAGCAGTGAAGGGGGAGTCACTGAAGCTTTCTTT
NA	TRBJ1-1	TRBV2	NA	CASTSMGAAMNTEAFF	TGTGCCAGCACCTCAATGGGGGCGGCCATGAACACTGAAGCTTTCTTT
NA	TRBJ2-3	TRBV7-6	NA	CASSLSPGSSTDTQYF	TGTGCCAGCAGCTTATCCCCGGGGTCTAGCACAGATACGCAGTATTTT
NA	TRBJ1-4	TRBV30	NA	CACSPGFGNEKLFF	TGTGCCTGTTCACCGGGGTTCGGGAATGAAAAACTGTTTTTT
TRBD2	TRBJ2-3	TRBV7-6	NA	CASSPTSGVATQYF	TGTGCCAGCAGCCCGACTAGCGGGGTAGCTACGCAGTATTTT
NA	TRBJ1-1	TRBV5-1	few	CASSWLDSMNTEAFF	TGCGCCAGCAGCTGGTTGGACAGCATGAACACTGAAGCTTTCTTT
TRBD1	TRBJ1-5	TRBV7-2	NA	CASGTGSQPQHF	TGTGCCAGCGGGACAGGATCACAGCCCCAGCATTTT
TRBD1	TRBJ1-1	TRBV28	once	CASSLTGITEAFF	TGTGCCAGCAGCTTGACAGGGATCACTGAAGCTTTCTTT
TRBD2	TRBJ2-7	TRBV5-5	few	CASSNLAGANEQYF	TGTGCCAGCAGCAACTTAGCGGGAGCGAACGAGCAGTACTTC
TRBD2	TRBJ2-7	TRBV5-1	NA	CASSLDSGGSPYEQYF	TGCGCCAGCAGCTTGGATAGCGGGGGTTCCCCCTACGAGCAGTACTTC
NA	TRBJ2-5	TRBV10-3	once	CAISDGEIETQYF	TGTGCCATCAGTGACGGAGAGATCGAGACCCAGTACTTC
NA	TRBJ2-1	TRBV28	NA	CASSLTGSYNEQFF	TGTGCCAGCAGTTTAACAGGGTCCTACAATGAGCAGTTCTTC
NA	TRBJ2-2	TRBV13	NA	CASSPGQGYTGELFF	TGTGCCAGCAGCCCTGGGCAGGGATACACCGGGGAGCTGTTTTTT
TRBD1	TRBJ1-1	TRBV30	NA	CAWSRGQDTEAFF	TGTGCCTGGAGTAGGGGGCAGGACACTGAAGCTTTCTTT
NA	TRBJ2-7	TRBV28	NA	CASSLTRYEQYF	TGTGCCAGCAGTCTGACTCGCTACGAGCAGTACTTC
NA	TRBJ1-6	TRBV7-9	NA	CASSFLKGDGFNSPLHF	TGTGCCAGCAGCTTCCTTAAGGGGGACGGGTTTAATTCACCCCTCCACTTT
TRBD1	TRBJ2-7	TRBV14	NA	CASSYRGFSYEQYF	TGTGCCAGCTCATACAGGGGCTTCTCCTACGAGCAGTACTTC
NA	TRBJ2-7	TRBV14	NA	CASSQQGIYEQYF	TGTGCCAGCAGCCAACAGGGGATCTACGAGCAGTACTTC
NA	TRBJ1-1	TRBV6-1	NA	CASSPSPAGETEAFF	TGTGCCAGCAGTCCCTCCCCGGCAGGGGAGACTGAAGCTTTCTTT
TRBD2	TRBJ2-1	TRBV9	NA	CASSLRGGLGDEQFF	TGTGCCAGCAGCCTCCGGGGGGGCCTAGGGGATGAGCAGTTCTTC
NA	TRBJ2-5	TRBV6-1	NA	CASSVEEYQETQYF	TGTGCCAGCAGTGTGGAGGAGTACCAAGAGACCCAGTACTTC
TRBD1	TRBJ2-7	TRBV5-4	NA	CASSLGQGLVYEQYF	TGTGCCAGCAGCTTAGGACAGGGGTTAGTCTACGAGCAGTACTTC
TRBD1	TRBJ1-5	TRBV5-1	NA	CASSPGQGEQPQHF	TGCGCCAGCAGCCCCGGACAGGGGGAACAGCCCCAGCATTTT
NA	TRBJ1-2	TRBV28	once	CASSFSGRTYGYTF	TGTGCCAGCAGTTTCAGCGGCAGGACGTATGGCTACACCTTC
NA	TRBJ1-5	TRBV6-5	NA	CAPKRTGKSNQPQHF	TGTGCACCAAAGCGAACAGGGAAAAGCAATCAGCCCCAGCATTTT
NA	TRBJ2-7	TRBV11-2	NA	CASGGYEQYF	TGTGCCAGCGGCGGGTACGAGCAGTACTTC
TRBD2	TRBJ2-5	TRBV5-1	NA	CASSLELAGAFQETQYF	TGCGCCAGCAGCTTGGAACTAGCGGGGGCCTTTCAAGAGACCCAGTACTTC
NA	TRBJ2-2	TRBV11-2	NA	CASSLLLDEWGQGTGELFF	TGTGCCAGCAGCTTATTGTTGGACGAATGGGGGCAAGGAACCGGGGAGCTGTTTTTT
NA	TRBJ2-1	TRBV5-6	NA	CASSWRNEQFF	TGTGCCAGCAGCTGGAGGAATGAGCAGTTCTTC
NA	TRBJ1-1	TRBV10-3	NA	CAISFQNTEAFF	TGTGCCATCAGTTTCCAGAACACTGAAGCTTTCTTT
TRBD2	TRBJ2-5	TRBV7-9	NA	CASSKSGVETQYF	TGTGCCAGCAGCAAAAGCGGGGTGGAGACCCAGTACTTC